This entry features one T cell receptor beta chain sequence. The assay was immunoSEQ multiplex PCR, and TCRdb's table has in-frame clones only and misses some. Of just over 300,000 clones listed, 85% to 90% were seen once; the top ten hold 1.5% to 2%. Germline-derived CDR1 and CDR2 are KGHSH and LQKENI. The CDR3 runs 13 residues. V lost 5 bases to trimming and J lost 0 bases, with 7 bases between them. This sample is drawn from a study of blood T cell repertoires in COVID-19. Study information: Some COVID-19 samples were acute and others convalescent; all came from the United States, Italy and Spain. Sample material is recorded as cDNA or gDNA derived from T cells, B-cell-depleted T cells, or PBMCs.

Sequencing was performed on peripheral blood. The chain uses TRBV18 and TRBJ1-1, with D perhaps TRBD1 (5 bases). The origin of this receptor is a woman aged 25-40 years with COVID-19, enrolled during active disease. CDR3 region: CASSATVNTEAFF. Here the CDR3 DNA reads TGTGCCAGCTCAGCGACAGTGAACACTGAAGCTTTCTTT.